Shown below are 25 T cell receptor beta chains from a single sample sequenced in a study of blood T cell repertoires in COVID-19. Assay: immunoSEQ multiplex PCR; the TCRdb copy retains only in-frame clones and omits some. The table lists about 45,000 clones, over 75% of them singletons, with over 12% in the top ten. Material for sequencing was peripheral blood. These receptors all come from a human donor in a cohort sampled during active COVID-19.

The gene calls are TRBV6-5 and TRBJ2-2; 10 positions match TRBD1. Germline V gene lookup returns CDR1 MNHEY and CDR2 SVGAGI. CDR3 length: 16 residues. V lost 4 bases, J lost 6 bases, and 8 bases stayed unmatched. The CDR3 sequence: CASSSHSGTGAGELFF. DNA of the CDR3: TGTGCCAGCAGTTCCCACTCCGGGACAGGGGCCGGGGAGCTGTTTTTT.

The V call is TRBV24-1, the J call TRBJ2-5, with 12 bases lining up with TRBD2. Trimming took 3 bases from V and 5 from J; bases not matched to a gene: 6. This CDR3 comprises 16 residues. Germline V gene sequence: CDR1 KGHDR, CDR2 SFDVKD. CDR3 sequence reads: CATSDPTGTSGETQYF. The CDR3 region has the DNA TGTGCCACCAGTGATCCCACCGGGACTAGCGGGGAGACCCAGTACTTC.

The rearrangement uses TRBV5-1 and TRBJ2-5; a weak D match, TRBD2 (6 bases). With 2 bases removed from V and 5 bases from J, the gap between germline ends came to 19 bases. Germline V gene sequence: CDR1 SGHRS, CDR2 YFSETQ. The CDR3 contains 16 residues. The CDR3 DNA follows: TGCGCCAGCAGCTTCTCCGTCGGGAGTATGATGGAGACCCAGTACTTC. Translating gives CASSFSVGSMMETQYF.

The genes are TRBV28 and TRBJ2-7; the match to TRBD1 covers 7 bases. The CDR3 covers 16 residues. Germline loops: CDR1 MDHEN, CDR2 SYDVKM. The V gene end was trimmed by 5 bases and the J gene end by 0 bases; junction bases not matched to a gene: 10. The CDR3 loop reads CASSPPGQDSSYEQYF. The CDR3 region has the DNA TGTGCCAGCAGTCCTCCTGGACAGGACAGCTCCTACGAGCAGTACTTC. Full variable domain (missing parts from reference TRBV28 and TRBJ2-7): DVKVTQSSRYLVKRTGEKVFLECVQDMDHENMFWYRQDPGLGLRLIYFSYDVKMKEKGDIPEGYSVSREKKERFSLILESASTNQTSMYLCASSPPGQDSSYEQYFGPGTRLTVT.

The V and J genes are TRBV29-1 and TRBJ2-1; TRBD1 aligns across 8 bases. V shed 6 bases, J shed 5 bases, and the junction held 6 bases outside the gene matches. The germline CDR1 and CDR2 sequences are SQVTM and ANQGSEA. This CDR3 spans 13 amino acids. CDR3 sequence (DNA): TGCAGCGTGGTCGGGACAGGTAACAATGAGCAGTTCTTC. Its protein is CSVVGTGNNEQFF.

V and J are TRBV7-9 and TRBJ2-3; no clear D. This CDR3 region has 13 residues. Trimming took 3 bases from V and 4 from J, leaving 8 bases between them. Germline lookup yields CDR1 SEHNR and CDR2 FQNEAQ (reference sequence). DNA of the CDR3: TGTGCCAGCAGCTTCCTAGGATCAGATACGCAGTATTTT. This translates into CASSFLGSDTQYF.

V is TRBV30 and J is TRBJ2-7, with D possibly matching TRBD1 (6 bases). The germline V gene encodes CDR1 GTSNPN and CDR2 SVGIG (reference sequence). Trimming removed 1 base from V and 5 bases from J, with 12 bases in between. CDR3 length: 13 amino acids. The CDR3 region is CAWSEGQYHEQYF. The CDR3 DNA follows: TGTGCCTGGAGTGAGGGACAATACCACGAGCAGTACTTC.

The genes are TRBV11-2 and TRBJ2-3, with TRBD2 matching over 13 bases. Germline values: CDR1 SGHAT, CDR2 FQNNGV. The V and J ends lost 3 bases and 2 bases, in that order; junction bases with no gene match: 5. This CDR3 contains 17 residues. CDR3 nucleotide sequence: TGTGCCAGCAGCTTCCTGGGACTAGCGGGAACCACAGATACGCAGTATTTT. As protein: CASSFLGLAGTTDTQYF.

CDR3 DNA sequence: TGTGCCATCAGCCCCGGAGGGGAGGGATACGAGCAGTACTTC. This gives the protein CAISPGGEGYEQYF. The chain has TRBV10-3 and TRBJ2-7; 7 bases are shared with TRBD2. V was pared by 6 bases and J by 4 bases, with 9 bases of the junction left unmatched. This CDR3 has 14 amino acids. From germline, CDR1 is ENHRY and CDR2 SYGVKD.

The V gene is TRBV3-1 (or the pseudogene TRBV3-2), the J gene TRBJ2-3; TRBD2 aligns across 10 bases. J lost 3 bases, V lost 0 bases, and 9 bases had no gene match. This CDR3 is 18 amino acids long. Per the germline V gene, CDR1 is LGHDT and CDR2 is YNNKEL (reference sequence). This CDR3 reads CASSQEVGGLAYTDTQYF. The CDR3 DNA follows: TGTGCCAGCAGCCAAGAGGTGGGGGGACTAGCGTATACAGATACGCAGTATTTT.

The chain combines TRBV6-1 with TRBJ1-5; 7 nucleotides agree with TRBD1. Trimming at V came to 1 base and at J to 9 bases, leaving 12 bases not matched to a gene. CDR3 size: 16 residues. CDR1 is MNHNS, CDR2 SASEGT, per germline. The CDR3 loop is CASSEGTGDHKGPQHF. For the CDR3, the DNA is TGTGCCAGCAGTGAAGGGACAGGAGACCACAAAGGGCCCCAGCATTTT.

The chain links TRBV18 to TRBJ2-7, with a tentative D call TRBD1 (5 bases). Germline V gene data show CDR1 as KGHSH and CDR2 as LQKENI. Trimming shortened V by 2 bases and J by 3 bases, and 14 bases separated the two germline ends. The CDR3 has 15 residues. The CDR3 bases are TGTGCCAGCTCACCAAGTCAGGGCGTAGGCTACGAGCAGTACTTC. Translating gives CASSPSQGVGYEQYF.

V is TRBV19 and J is TRBJ2-3, with 13 bases that match TRBD2. V lost 1 base and J lost 3; bases outside the gene matches: 1. Germline CDR1 reads LNHDA; CDR2 reads SQIVND (reference sequence). The CDR3 extends over 16 amino acids. CDR3 sequence reads: CASSIGLAGGTDTQYF. In DNA, the CDR3 is TGTGCCAGTAGTATAGGACTAGCGGGAGGAACAGATACGCAGTATTTT.

The rearrangement uses TRBV6-5 and TRBJ1-2, with a weak D call TRBD1 (5 bases). Deletions cut 2 bases from V and 4 bases from J, with 14 bases between. The germline CDR1 and CDR2 sequences are MNHEY and SVGAGI. CDR3 length: 15 amino acids. The CDR3 DNA is TGTGCCAGCAGTTACGGCGTGCAGGGAAGCTATGGCTACACCTTC. It is translated as CASSYGVQGSYGYTF.

The CDR3 nucleotides are TGTGCCAGCGGGAGGGACCGTTACAATGAGCAGTTCTTC. It translates to CASGRDRYNEQFF. This chain links TRBV6-5 with TRBJ2-1; 7 nucleotides agree with TRBD2. CDR1 and CDR2 from the germline V gene are MNHEY and SVGAGI. Trimming cost V 8 bases and J 4 bases; bases outside gene matches: 5. CDR3 length equals 13 residues.

The V and J genes are TRBV7-8 and TRBJ1-2, with D possibly TRBD1 on 5 matching bases. This CDR3 region has 13 residues. CDR1 is SGHVS and CDR2 is FQNEAQ in the germline V gene. Trimming pared 5 bases from V and 2 bases from J, leaving 9 bases between. The CDR3 coding sequence is TGTGCCAGCAGCCCACAGGAGAACTATGGCTACACCTTC. Its translation: CASSPQENYGYTF.

The genes are TRBV11-2 and TRBJ2-3, with 9 bases identical to TRBD2. The CDR3 loop spans 17 amino acids. V was pared by 5 bases and J by 1 base, with 10 bases of the junction left unmatched. Germline-derived CDR1 and CDR2 are SGHAT and FQNNGV. The DNA for the CDR3 is TGTGCCAGCAGCCAATTCCCTAGCGGGATGGGCACAGATACGCAGTATTTT. It yields the protein CASSQFPSGMGTDTQYF. Variable domain in full (rest from reference TRBV11-2 and TRBJ2-3): EAGVAQSPRYKIIEKRQSVAFWCNPISGHATLYWYQQILGQGPKLLIQFQNNGVVDDSQLPKDRFSAERLKGVDSTLKIQPAKLEDSAVYLCASSQFPSGMGTDTQYFGPGTRLTVL.

CDR3 amino acids: CSVVSGSGSYEQYF. CDR3 DNA: TGCAGCGTTGTTAGCGGGAGTGGTTCCTACGAGCAGTACTTC. The chain couples TRBV29-1 to TRBJ2-7, with 9 bases fitting TRBD2. Germline CDR1 SQVTM, CDR2 ANQGSEA. The CDR3 has 14 residues. The ends lost 4 bases at V and 1 base at J; junction bases unmatched: 5.

V and J are TRBV2 and TRBJ2-1; possibly TRBD1 for D (6 bases). Trimming took 6 bases from V and 14 from J, leaving 20 bases between them. From germline, CDR1 is SNHLY and CDR2 FYNNEI. The CDR3 covers 13 residues. The CDR3 DNA reads TGTGCCAGCAGCCCCGGGACATCCCCGTCCAAGTTCTTC. Its translation is CASSPGTSPSKFF.

The V call is TRBV18, the J call TRBJ2-2; TRBD2 aligns across 10 bases. CDR3 length: 16 amino acids. The V gene's germline CDR1 is KGHSH and CDR2 LQKENI. The ends lost 2 bases at V and 4 bases at J; junction bases unmatched: 4. The CDR3 reads CASSPMGLATTGELFF. For the CDR3, the DNA is TGTGCCAGCTCACCAATGGGACTAGCGACCACCGGGGAGCTGTTTTTT.

The genes are TRBV2 and TRBJ1-1; 8 bases are a match to TRBD1. CDR1 SNHLY and CDR2 FYNNEI come from the germline V gene. CDR3 length: 13 residues. The ends lost 4 bases at V and 5 bases at J; junction bases unmatched: 3. The CDR3 nucleotides read TGTGCCAGCAGTGGACAGGGGAGGACTGAAGCTTTCTTT. It specifies CASSGQGRTEAFF.

The chain joins TRBV29-1 to TRBJ1-1; a weak D match, TRBD1 (5 bases). Germline-derived CDR1 and CDR2 are SQVTM and ANQGSEA. CDR3 length: 12 residues. With 4 bases removed from V and 5 bases from J, the gap between germline ends came to 11 bases. The CDR3 protein is CSVAGGGTEAFF. The CDR3 DNA sequence: TGCAGCGTTGCGGGGGGAGGAACTGAAGCTTTCTTT. Full variable domain (remainder filled in from reference TRBV29-1 and TRBJ1-1): SAVISQKPSRDICQRGTSLTIQCQVDSQVTMMFWYRQQPGQSLTLIATANQGSEATYESGFVIDKFPISRPNLTFSTLTVSNMSPEDSSIYLCSVAGGGTEAFFGQGTRLTVV.

This clone occurred a few times. The chain is built from TRBV7-8 and TRBJ2-7; a possible D gene is TRBD2 (5 bases). Trimming took off 0 bases at V and 3 bases at J, with 15 bases between the two ends. The CDR3 has 16 residues. Germline V gene lookup returns CDR1 SGHVS and CDR2 FQNEAQ. The CDR3 sequence is CASSLARRYGGYEQYF. The CDR3, as DNA: TGTGCCAGCAGCTTAGCAAGAAGATATGGAGGCTACGAGCAGTACTTC. Filled out from reference TRBV7-8 and TRBJ2-7, the complete variable domain reads GAGVSQSPRYKVAKRGQDVALRCDPISGHVSLFWYQQALGQGPEFLTYFQNEAQLDKSGLPSDRFFAERPEGSVSTLKIQRTQQEDSAVYLCASSLARRYGGYEQYFGPGTRLTVT.

The chain couples TRBV29-1 to TRBJ1-4; 7 bases agree with TRBD1. This CDR3 comprises 14 residues. Germline loops: CDR1 SQVTM, CDR2 ANQGSEA. With V trimmed by 5 bases and J by 8 bases, 11 bases remained unmatched. The CDR3 protein is CSVLTTGIGEKLFF. The DNA for the CDR3 is TGCAGCGTTCTTACGACAGGGATAGGAGAAAAACTGTTTTTT.

The V and J genes are TRBV27 and TRBJ2-3, with TRBD1 matching over 7 bases. Germline CDR1 is MNHEY and CDR2 is SMNVEV (reference sequence). The CDR3 has 16 amino acids. The V and J ends lost 5 bases and 0 bases, in that order; junction bases with no gene match: 8. Here the CDR3 DNA reads TGTGCCAGCAGTCATTCGGACAGGATCAGCACAGATACGCAGTATTTT. It codes for CASSHSDRISTDTQYF.